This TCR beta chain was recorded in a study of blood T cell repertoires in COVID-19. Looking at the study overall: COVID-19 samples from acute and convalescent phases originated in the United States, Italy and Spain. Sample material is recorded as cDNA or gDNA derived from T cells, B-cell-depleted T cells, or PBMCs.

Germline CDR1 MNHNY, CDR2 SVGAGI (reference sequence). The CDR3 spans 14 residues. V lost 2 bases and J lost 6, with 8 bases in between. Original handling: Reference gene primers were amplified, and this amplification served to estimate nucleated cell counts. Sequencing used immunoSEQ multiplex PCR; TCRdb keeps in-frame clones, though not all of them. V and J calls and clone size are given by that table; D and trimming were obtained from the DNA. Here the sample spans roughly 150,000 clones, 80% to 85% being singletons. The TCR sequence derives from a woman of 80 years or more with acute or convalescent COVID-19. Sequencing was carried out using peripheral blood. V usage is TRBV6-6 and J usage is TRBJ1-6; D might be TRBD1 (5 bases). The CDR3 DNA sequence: TGTGCCAGCAGTTACGGAGGGGTTAATTCACCCCTCCACTTT. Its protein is CASSYGGVNSPLHF.